These T cell receptor beta chains were read from a single sample in a study of patients and donors after allogeneic stem cell transplantation. TCRdb analysed the RT-PCR reads with MiXCR anew, one entry per CDR3 protein. The sample has approximately 430,000 distinct CDR3 sequences, 16% seen once. Sequencing input: blood, either unsorted or a sorted T cell fraction (not recorded which). The source of these receptors is a human donor who was either an allogeneic HSCT recipient or a stem cell or donor lymphocyte infusion donor (not recorded which). It is not recorded whose cells these are; they may come from a transplant donor. Each CDR3 is given with its conserved first and last residue. Fields, in order: J gene, clone size, D gene, V gene, CDR3 protein, CDR3 DNA. D genes are given only for firm matches. The size of a clone is reported for some rows only, either as once, few or many, or as a class for expanded clones.

J: TRBJ2-1; size: many; D: TRBD1; V: TRBV24-1; CDR3: CATAGTGYNEQFF; DNA: TGTGCCACTGCCGGGACAGGGTACAATGAGCAGTTCTTC
J: TRBJ2-1; size: few; D: TRBD2; V: TRBV11-2; CDR3: CASSLRSTSGGRTYNEQFF; DNA: TGTGCCAGCAGCCTCAGATCGACTAGCGGGGGGCGAACCTACAATGAGCAGTTCTTC
J: TRBJ2-3; size: few; D: TRBD2; V: TRBV7-9; CDR3: CASSSLAGRSDTQYF; DNA: TGTGCCAGCAGCTCCCTAGCGGGGAGGTCAGATACGCAGTATTTT
J: TRBJ1-2; size: NA; D: TRBD1; V: TRBV24-1; CDR3: CATSDPTGTGNGYTF; DNA: TGTGCCACCAGTGACCCAACCGGGACAGGGAATGGCTACACCTTC
J: TRBJ2-4; size: many; D: TRBD2; V: TRBV5-1; CDR3: CASSSYGTSGRTSAKNIQYF; DNA: TGCGCCAGCAGCTCCTACGGGACTAGCGGGAGAACTTCAGCCAAAAACATTCAGTACTTC
J: TRBJ2-5; size: few; D: NA; V: TRBV6-6; CDR3: CAALTQYQETQYF; DNA: TGTGCCGCATTGACTCAGTACCAAGAGACCCAGTACTTC
J: TRBJ1-2; size: NA; D: NA; V: TRBV12-3/TRBV12-4; CDR3: CASSLGNPYGYTF; DNA: TGTGCCAGCAGTTTGGGCAACCCCTATGGCTACACCTTC
J: TRBJ2-3; size: few; D: NA; V: TRBV24-1; CDR3: CATSDAERITDTQYF; DNA: TGTGCCACCAGTGATGCGGAACGGATCACAGATACGCAGTATTTT
J: TRBJ1-2; size: NA; D: NA; V: TRBV12-3/TRBV12-4; CDR3: CASGAGYGYTF; DNA: TGTGCCAGTGGGGCTGGATATGGCTACACCTTC
J: TRBJ2-7; size: NA; D: NA; V: TRBV9; CDR3: CASSVVGDAPYEQYF; DNA: TGTGCCAGCAGCGTAGTGGGGGACGCCCCCTACGAGCAGTACTTC
J: TRBJ1-6; size: NA; D: NA; V: TRBV4-3; CDR3: CASSQEDSFPSSYNSPLHF; DNA: TGCGCCAGCAGCCAAGAGGACAGCTTCCCAAGCTCCTATAATTCACCCCTCCACTTT
J: TRBJ1-1; size: NA; D: NA; V: TRBV30; CDR3: CAWSRSPTEAFF; DNA: TGTGCCTGGAGTAGGAGTCCCACTGAAGCTTTCTTT
J: TRBJ1-1; size: NA; D: TRBD1; V: TRBV3-1; CDR3: CASSQDHRGEAFF; DNA: TGTGCCAGCAGCCAAGATCACAGGGGGGAAGCTTTCTTT
J: TRBJ2-7; size: few; D: TRBD1; V: TRBV20-1; CDR3: CSARDMEGQGSHEQYF; DNA: TGCAGTGCTAGAGATATGGAGGGACAGGGGTCCCACGAGCAGTACTTC
J: TRBJ2-2; size: few; D: NA; V: TRBV2; CDR3: CASKDTGELFF; DNA: TGTGCCAGCAAGGACACCGGGGAGCTGTTTTTT
J: TRBJ2-1; size: NA; D: NA; V: TRBV15; CDR3: CATRPASYNEQFF; DNA: TGTGCCACCAGACCAGCTTCCTACAATGAGCAGTTCTTC
J: TRBJ2-7; size: few; D: TRBD1; V: TRBV12-3/TRBV12-4; CDR3: CASSFMGQGNEQYF; DNA: TGTGCCAGCAGTTTTATGGGACAGGGGAACGAGCAGTACTTC
J: TRBJ2-7; size: NA; D: TRBD1; V: TRBV18; CDR3: CASSPGQGWLREQYF; DNA: TGTGCCAGCTCACCGGGACAGGGGTGGTTGCGCGAGCAGTACTTC
J: TRBJ2-7; size: NA; D: NA; V: TRBV12-3/TRBV12-4; CDR3: CASSLNLAYEQYF; DNA: TGTGCCAGCAGTTTAAATTTAGCCTACGAGCAGTACTTC
J: TRBJ1-2; size: few; D: TRBD1; V: TRBV12-3/TRBV12-4; CDR3: CASSLARQGANGYTF; DNA: TGTGCCAGCAGTTTAGCGCGACAGGGGGCAAACGGCTACACCTTC
J: TRBJ2-7; size: many; D: NA; V: TRBV5-1; CDR3: CASSLEGVNSYEQYF; DNA: TGCGCCAGCAGCTTGGAAGGTGTCAACTCCTACGAGCAGTACTTC
J: TRBJ2-5; size: NA; D: NA; V: TRBV7-9; CDR3: CASSQPSLGRETQYF; DNA: TGTGCCAGCAGCCAACCCTCCCTAGGTCGGGAGACCCAGTACTTC
J: TRBJ1-2; size: few; D: NA; V: TRBV6-5; CDR3: CASKAGYGYTF; DNA: TGTGCCAGCAAAGCAGGTTATGGCTACACCTTC
J: TRBJ2-7; size: NA; D: NA; V: TRBV2; CDR3: CASSEFIWLGGYEQYF; DNA: TGTGCCAGCAGTGAATTTATTTGGTTGGGTGGGTACGAGCAGTACTTC